This TCR beta chain was recovered during a study of T cells in localized non-small cell lung cancer. Libraries were prepared by immunoSEQ multiplex PCR; TCRdb keeps only in-frame clonotypes and omits some of them. The data contain about 33,000 clones, approximately 90% of them singletons. CDR1 SGHKS and CDR2 YYEKEE come from the germline V gene (reference sequence). The CDR3 is 13 amino acids. Trimming stripped 0 bases from V and 5 bases from J, with 5 bases between. On this clone: Its specificity is unknown.

Study-wide results and limits: Among the top 100 tumor clones, a median about 58 appeared in adjacent lung. Overall survival was longer when the density of T cells in the blood was higher. Owing to sequencing of a solitary tumor region, heterogeneity cannot be discounted.

This TCR derives from a man aged 35 to 69 with stage II lung adenocarcinoma. The chain recombines TRBV5-5 with TRBJ2-2; unclear D gene. The sample in question was PBMCs, obtained before any cancer treatment. The CDR3 DNA is TGTGCCAGCAGCTTGGCGGATACCGGGGAGCTGTTTTTT. It translates to CASSLADTGELFF. The whole variable domain, remainder taken from reference TRBV5-5 and TRBJ2-2, is DAGVTQSPTHLIKTRGQQVTLRCSPISGHKSVSWYQQVLGQGPQFIFQYYEKEERGRGNFPDRFSARQFPNYSSELNVNALLLGDSALYLCASSLADTGELFFGEGSRLTVL.